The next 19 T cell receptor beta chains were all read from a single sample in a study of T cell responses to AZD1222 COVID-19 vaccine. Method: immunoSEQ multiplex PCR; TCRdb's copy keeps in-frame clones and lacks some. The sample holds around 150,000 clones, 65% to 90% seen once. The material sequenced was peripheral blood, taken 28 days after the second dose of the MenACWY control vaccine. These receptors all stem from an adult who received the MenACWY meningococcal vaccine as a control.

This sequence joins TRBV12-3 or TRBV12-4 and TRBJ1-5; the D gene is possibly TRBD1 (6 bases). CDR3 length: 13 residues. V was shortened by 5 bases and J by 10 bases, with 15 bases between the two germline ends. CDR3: CASSRQAQPPQHF. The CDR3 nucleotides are TGTGCCAGCAGTCGACAGGCCCAACCCCCCCAGCATTTT.

The CDR3 is CASSLGGGARQPYGYTF. In DNA form, the CDR3 reads TGTGCCAGCAGCTTGGGAGGGGGCGCAAGACAACCCTATGGCTACACCTTC. V and J are TRBV5-4 and TRBJ1-2; 7 positions match TRBD1. The ends lost 0 bases at V and 4 bases at J; junction bases unmatched: 12. The germline CDR1 and CDR2 sequences are SGHNT and YYREEE (reference sequence). The CDR3 spans 17 residues.

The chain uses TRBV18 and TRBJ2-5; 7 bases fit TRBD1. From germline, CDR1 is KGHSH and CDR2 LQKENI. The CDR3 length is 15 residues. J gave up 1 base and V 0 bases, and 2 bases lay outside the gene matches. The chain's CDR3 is CASSPPAGGQETQYF. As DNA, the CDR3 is TGTGCCAGCTCACCACCCGCAGGGGGCCAAGAGACCCAGTACTTC.

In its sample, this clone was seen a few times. CDR3 sequence (DNA): TGTGCCAGCAGTTTTGGCAGGGGGATGGGGACCTTC. This gives the protein CASSFGRGMGTF. The chain employs TRBV28 and TRBJ1-2, with 7 bases fitting TRBD1. V trimming: 3 bases; J trimming: 14 bases; junction bases outside the gene matches: 9. This CDR3 has 12 residues. CDR1 MDHEN and CDR2 SYDVKM come from the germline V gene.

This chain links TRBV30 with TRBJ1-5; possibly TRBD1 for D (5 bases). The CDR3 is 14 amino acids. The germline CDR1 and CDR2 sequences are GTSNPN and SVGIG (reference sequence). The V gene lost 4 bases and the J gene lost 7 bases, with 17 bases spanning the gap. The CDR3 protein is CAWTREGQGQPQHF. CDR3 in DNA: TGTGCCTGGACCAGAGAGGGGCAAGGGCAGCCCCAGCATTTT.

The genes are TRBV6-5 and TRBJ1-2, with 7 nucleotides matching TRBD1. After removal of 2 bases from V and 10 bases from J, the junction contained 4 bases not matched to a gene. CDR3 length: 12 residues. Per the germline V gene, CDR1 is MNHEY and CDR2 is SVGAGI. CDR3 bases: TGTGCCAGCAGTTACCCCAGGGGGGACTACACCTTC. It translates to CASSYPRGDYTF.

This chain's CDR3 is CASSIVEGFNEQYF. CDR3 sequence (DNA): TGTGCCAGTAGTATAGTAGAGGGGTTCAACGAGCAGTACTTC. The chain couples TRBV19 to TRBJ2-7; D assignment may be TRBD1 or TRBD2 (5 bases each). Trimming stripped 1 base from V and 5 bases from J, with 12 bases between. Germline V lookup: CDR1 LNHDA, CDR2 SQIVND (reference sequence). The CDR3 is 14 amino acids.

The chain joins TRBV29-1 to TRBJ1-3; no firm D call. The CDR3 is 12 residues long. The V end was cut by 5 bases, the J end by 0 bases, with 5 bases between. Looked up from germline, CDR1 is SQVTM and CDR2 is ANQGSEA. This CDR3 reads CSVSFSGNTIYF. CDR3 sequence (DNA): TGCAGCGTTTCCTTCTCTGGAAACACCATATATTTT.

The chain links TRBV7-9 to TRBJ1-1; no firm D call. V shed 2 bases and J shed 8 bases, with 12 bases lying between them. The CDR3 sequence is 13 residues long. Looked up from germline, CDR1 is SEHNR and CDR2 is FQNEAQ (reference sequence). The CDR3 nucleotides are TGTGCCAGCAGCTTAAAGTCGCAGCTGGAAGCTTTCTTT. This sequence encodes CASSLKSQLEAFF.

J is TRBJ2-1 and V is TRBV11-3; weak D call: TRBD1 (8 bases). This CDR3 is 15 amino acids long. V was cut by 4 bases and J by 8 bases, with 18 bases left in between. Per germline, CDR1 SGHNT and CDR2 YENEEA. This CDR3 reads CASSSQTTGGDEQFF. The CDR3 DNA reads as TGTGCCAGCAGCTCCCAGACTACAGGGGGGGATGAGCAGTTCTTC.

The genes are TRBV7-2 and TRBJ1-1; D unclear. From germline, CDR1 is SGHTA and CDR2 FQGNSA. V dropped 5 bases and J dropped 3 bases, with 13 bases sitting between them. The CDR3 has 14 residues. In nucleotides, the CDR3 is TGTGCCAGCAGCAATCGCGGGTCGTACACTGAAGCTTTCTTT. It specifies CASSNRGSYTEAFF.

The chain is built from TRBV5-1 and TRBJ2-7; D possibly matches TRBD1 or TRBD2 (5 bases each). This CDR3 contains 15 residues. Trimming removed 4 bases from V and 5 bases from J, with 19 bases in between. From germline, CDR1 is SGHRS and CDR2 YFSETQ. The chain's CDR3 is CASSPAPGRRNEQYF. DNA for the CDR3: TGCGCCAGCAGCCCGGCGCCGGGGCGAAGGAACGAGCAGTACTTC.

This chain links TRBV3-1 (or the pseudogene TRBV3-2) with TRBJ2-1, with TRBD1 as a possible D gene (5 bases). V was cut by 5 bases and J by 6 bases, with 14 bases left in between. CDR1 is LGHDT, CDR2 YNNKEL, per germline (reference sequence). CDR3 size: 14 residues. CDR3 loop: CASSTDSLRNEQFF. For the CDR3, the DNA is TGTGCCAGCAGCACCGACAGTCTGCGCAATGAGCAGTTCTTC.

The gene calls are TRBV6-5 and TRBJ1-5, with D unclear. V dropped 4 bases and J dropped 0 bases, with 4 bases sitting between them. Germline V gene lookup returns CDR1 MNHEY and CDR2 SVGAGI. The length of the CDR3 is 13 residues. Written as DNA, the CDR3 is TGTGCCAGCAGTTCAAATAGCAATCAGCCCCAGCATTTT. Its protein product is CASSSNSNQPQHF.

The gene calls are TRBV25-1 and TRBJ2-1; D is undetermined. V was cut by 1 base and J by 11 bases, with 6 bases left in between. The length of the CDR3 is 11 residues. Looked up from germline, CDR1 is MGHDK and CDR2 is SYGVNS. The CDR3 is CASSEWWKQFF. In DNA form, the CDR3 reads TGTGCCAGCAGTGAATGGTGGAAGCAGTTCTTC.

This CDR3 is CASSRLGAVGIDYGYTF. In nucleotides, the CDR3 is TGCGCCAGCAGCCGGCTTGGTGCTGTGGGGATAGATTATGGCTACACCTTC. The chain joins TRBV5-1 to TRBJ1-2; D unclear. The germline V gene encodes CDR1 SGHRS and CDR2 YFSETQ. There are 17 residues in the CDR3. V was shortened by 4 bases and J by 5 bases, with 24 bases between the two germline ends.

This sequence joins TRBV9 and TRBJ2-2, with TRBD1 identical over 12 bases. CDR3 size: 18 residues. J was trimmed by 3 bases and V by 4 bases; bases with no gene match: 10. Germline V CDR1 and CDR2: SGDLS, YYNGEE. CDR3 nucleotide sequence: TGTGCCAGCAGCTCCCGGGACAGGGGGCGATATCACACCGGGGAGCTGTTTTTT. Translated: CASSSRDRGRYHTGELFF.

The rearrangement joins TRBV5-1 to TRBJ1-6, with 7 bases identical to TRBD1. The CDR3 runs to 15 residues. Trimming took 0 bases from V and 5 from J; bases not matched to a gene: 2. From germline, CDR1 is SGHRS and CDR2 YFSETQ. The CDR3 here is CASSLGQGDNSPLHF. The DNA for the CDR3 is TGCGCCAGCAGCTTGGGACAGGGTGATAATTCACCCCTCCACTTT.

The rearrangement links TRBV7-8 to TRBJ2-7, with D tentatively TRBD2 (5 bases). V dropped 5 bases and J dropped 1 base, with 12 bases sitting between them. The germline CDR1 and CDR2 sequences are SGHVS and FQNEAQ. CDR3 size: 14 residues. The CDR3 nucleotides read TGTGCCAGCAGCCCCCGAGGAGGTTCCTACGAGCAGTACGTC. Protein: CASSPRGGSYEQYV.